Given below is one TCR beta chain in context. As yet, its antigen is unknown. From the approximately 120-subject validation cohort, which was separate from the approximately 670-subject first cohort, the donors were drawn. This sample is part of a study of cytomegalovirus exposure and HLA in healthy donors. General observations from the study: According to reports, the classifier identified cytomegalovirus status with high specificity and sensitivity. In vitro testing confirmed three CMV-associated chains as specific for CMV antigens. Cytomegalovirus-associated TCR beta chains were listed, numbering 150 to 200.

Sequenced by immunoSEQ multiplex PCR; TCRdb stores in-frame clones only, minus some. The sample records about 65,000 clones, over 85% being singletons. The source of this sequence is a man between 18 and 29 years old in good health and CMV-seropositive. Sequencing used PBMCs.

CDR3 sequence (DNA): TGTGCCAGCAGTGAAGAAGCAGGTAGCAATCAGCCCCAGCATTTT. Translating gives CASSEEAGSNQPQHF. This chain uses TRBV2 with TRBJ1-5; D is undetermined. The V gene's germline CDR1 is SNHLY and CDR2 FYNNEI. The CDR3 contains 15 residues. V lost 1 base and J lost 0, with 7 bases in between. Using reference TRBV2 and TRBJ1-5 for the parts outside the CDR3, the full variable domain is EPEVTQTPSHQVTQMGQEVILRCVPISNHLYFYWYRQILGQKVEFLVSFYNNEISEKSEIFDDQFSVERPDGSNFTLKIRSTKLEDSAMYFCASSEEAGSNQPQHFGDGTRLSIL.